Listed here are 3 T cell receptor beta chains from one sample, sequenced in a study of blood T cell repertoires in COVID-19. The repertoire was sequenced with immunoSEQ multiplex PCR; TCRdb's copy has only in-frame clones and lacks some. Of hundreds of thousands of clones listed, 83% were seen once; the top ten hold 2.5% to 3%. The sequenced sample consisted of peripheral blood. The origin of the receptors is a woman in her thirties or forties with active or convalescent COVID-19.

The gene calls are TRBV5-4 and TRBJ2-1; D is undetermined. Germline CDR1 and CDR2: SGHNT and YYREEE (reference sequence). The CDR3 extends over 16 amino acids. V was cut by 0 bases and J by 5 bases, with 15 bases left in between. The DNA for the CDR3 is TGTGCCAGCAGCTTGGATCCCTACCCACTCGACAATGAGCAGTTCTTC. This gives the protein CASSLDPYPLDNEQFF.

The chain uses TRBV11-3 and TRBJ1-5; possibly TRBD1 for D (6 bases). CDR3 length equals 18 residues. Between the trimmed V and J ends, which lost 6 bases and 2 bases, there was a span of 23 bases. Germline-derived CDR1 and CDR2 are SGHNT and YENEEA. CDR3 sequence (DNA): TGTGCCAGCAGTCGCCAGCCGGGGGGCTTGAGGGGCAATCAGCCCCAGCATTTT. Encoded protein: CASSRQPGGLRGNQPQHF.

The chain recombines TRBV13 with TRBJ2-1; 7 bases line up with TRBD1. The ends lost 5 bases at V and 5 bases at J; junction bases unmatched: 6. Germline loops: CDR1 PRHDT, CDR2 FYEKMQ (reference sequence). The CDR3 runs to 14 residues. The CDR3 reads CASSVRDRHNEQFF. CDR3 in DNA: TGTGCCAGCAGCGTCCGGGACAGACACAATGAGCAGTTCTTC.